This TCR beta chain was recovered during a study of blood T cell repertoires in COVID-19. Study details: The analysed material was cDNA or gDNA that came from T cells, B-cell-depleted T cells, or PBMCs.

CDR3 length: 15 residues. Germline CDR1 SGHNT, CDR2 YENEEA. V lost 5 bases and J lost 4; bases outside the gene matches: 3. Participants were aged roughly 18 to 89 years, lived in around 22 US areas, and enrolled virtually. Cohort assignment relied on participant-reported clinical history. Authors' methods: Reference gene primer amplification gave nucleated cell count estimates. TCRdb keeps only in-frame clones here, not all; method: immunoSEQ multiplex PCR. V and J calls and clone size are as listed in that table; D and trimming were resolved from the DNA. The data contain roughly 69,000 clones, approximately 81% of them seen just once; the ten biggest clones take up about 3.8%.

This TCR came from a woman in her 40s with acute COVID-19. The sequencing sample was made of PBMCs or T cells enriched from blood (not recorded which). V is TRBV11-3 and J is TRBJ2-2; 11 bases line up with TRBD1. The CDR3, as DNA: TGTGCCAGCAGCCGGACAGGGGGCCTCACCGGGGAGCTGTTTTTT. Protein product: CASSRTGGLTGELFF.